The rows below give T cell receptor beta chains drawn from one sample of a study of cytomegalovirus exposure and HLA in healthy donors. Sequencing was performed with immunoSEQ multiplex PCR; in TCRdb, only in-frame clones are kept and a portion is missing. In the table there are 95,000 to 130,000 clones, about four fifths of which are singletons. Sequencing was performed on PBMCs. Receptors originate from a woman younger than 30 in good health and CMV-seronegative. The conserved cysteine and the conserved F or W are not part of the CDR3 here. The order of the fields is D gene, V gene, J gene, CDR3 protein. D genes are given only for firm matches.

D: TRBD1; V: TRBV19; J: TRBJ2-1; CDR3: ASSIGVGQRNEQF
D: .; V: TRBV28; J: TRBJ2-1; CDR3: ASRGLILDNEQF
D: TRBD1; V: TRBV27; J: TRBJ1-5; CDR3: ASRTGGLKNQPQH
D: .; V: TRBV5-4; J: TRBJ1-1; CDR3: ASSLGGHLNTEAF
D: TRBD1; V: TRBV11-2; J: TRBJ2-7; CDR3: ASSLVHRTGGSYEQY
D: .; V: TRBV25-1; J: .; CDR3: ASSEPRPGQLFEQY
D: .; V: TRBV2; J: TRBJ1-2; CDR3: ASKLEKGYGYT
D: .; V: TRBV27; J: TRBJ1-5; CDR3: ASSLSGFNQPQH
D: TRBD1; V: TRBV4-1; J: TRBJ1-5; CDR3: ASSGTGLSNQPQH
D: TRBD1; V: TRBV4-1; J: TRBJ1-1; CDR3: ASSQTSTGPNTEAF
D: TRBD2; V: TRBV27; J: TRBJ2-1; CDR3: ASSLSIRGDEQF
D: .; V: TRBV28; J: TRBJ2-7; CDR3: ASSLGLQLSEQY
D: TRBD1; V: TRBV2; J: TRBJ1-1; CDR3: ASRGTGSLNTEAF
D: TRBD1; V: TRBV29-1; J: TRBJ1-5; CDR3: SAWTGSSNQPQH
D: .; V: TRBV29-1; J: TRBJ1-2; CDR3: SVEGGQVYGYT
D: TRBD1; V: TRBV4-1; J: TRBJ2-7; CDR3: ASSQDRAVYEQY
D: .; V: TRBV6-5; J: TRBJ2-1; CDR3: ASRPAGGAGDEQF
D: TRBD1; V: TRBV19; J: TRBJ1-6; CDR3: ASTPTGGYSPLH
D: .; V: TRBV28; J: TRBJ1-4; CDR3: ASSLPHEKLF
D: TRBD1; V: TRBV4-1; J: TRBJ1-6; CDR3: ASSQADRASYNSPLH
D: .; V: TRBV19; J: TRBJ1-1; CDR3: ASSTNRDLTEAF
D: TRBD1; V: TRBV7-9; J: TRBJ2-7; CDR3: ASSEPGQPYEQY
D: .; V: TRBV4-2; J: TRBJ2-3; CDR3: ASSPEGGTDTQY
D: TRBD2; V: TRBV28; J: TRBJ2-1; CDR3: ASSLGVAGDSYNEQF
D: .; V: TRBV6-4; J: TRBJ1-6; CDR3: ASSTGMYSPLH
D: .; V: TRBV2; J: TRBJ2-2; CDR3: ASSESFSHTGELF
D: .; V: TRBV5-1; J: TRBJ2-7; CDR3: ASSLGLRDTGYEQY
D: TRBD1; V: TRBV2; J: TRBJ1-3; CDR3: ASRGYRGRNTIY
D: TRBD1; V: TRBV9; J: TRBJ1-1; CDR3: ASSVGQGGTEAF
D: TRBD1; V: TRBV5-1; J: TRBJ2-7; CDR3: ASSSGQTYEQY
D: TRBD1; V: TRBV4-1; J: TRBJ1-2; CDR3: ASSHLGRGREDGYT
D: .; V: TRBV6-1; J: TRBJ1-2; CDR3: ASSARFYGYT
D: .; V: TRBV14; J: TRBJ2-5; CDR3: ASSWGRETQY
D: TRBD1; V: TRBV7-2; J: TRBJ2-5; CDR3: ASSYAGTGERETQY
D: TRBD1; V: TRBV29-1; J: TRBJ1-2; CDR3: SVGQGGQRNYGYT
D: .; V: TRBV2; J: TRBJ1-2; CDR3: ASRVGGPGGRYGYT
D: .; V: TRBV6-5; J: TRBJ2-7; CDR3: ASSYSQTGGSYEQY
D: .; V: TRBV5-6; J: TRBJ2-7; CDR3: ASSLDQESYEQY
D: .; V: TRBV4-1; J: TRBJ1-6; CDR3: ASSQEAFNNSPLH
D: TRBD1; V: TRBV9; J: TRBJ2-6; CDR3: ASSGTGVIGANVLT
D: TRBD1; V: TRBV30; J: TRBJ1-4; CDR3: AWMRPGGKLF
D: .; V: TRBV4-1; J: TRBJ1-4; CDR3: ASSQGGTANEKLF
D: TRBD2; V: TRBV5-4; J: TRBJ2-7; CDR3: ASSFSGGSYEQY
D: .; V: TRBV6-5; J: TRBJ1-4; CDR3: ASSRPPGKELF
D: TRBD1; V: TRBV6-5; J: TRBJ1-6; CDR3: ASSRNRQGNSPLH
D: .; V: TRBV5-8; J: TRBJ1-6; CDR3: ASSLGAQHNSPLH
D: .; V: TRBV5-1; J: TRBJ1-1; CDR3: ASSLVDTEAF
D: .; V: TRBV29-1; J: TRBJ2-5; CDR3: SATRPSGHQETQY
D: .; V: TRBV30; J: TRBJ1-4; CDR3: AWSVRSREKLF
D: TRBD1; V: TRBV9; J: TRBJ2-3; CDR3: ASSPPGGTGADTQY
D: TRBD1; V: TRBV5-4; J: TRBJ2-5; CDR3: ASSLRNLRDRGREETQY
D: .; V: TRBV4-1; J: TRBJ2-5; CDR3: ASSQESAGGPETQY
D: .; V: TRBV5-1; J: TRBJ2-1; CDR3: ASSQTGEQF
D: TRBD1; V: TRBV2; J: TRBJ1-1; CDR3: ASTAGQGLRMNTEAF
D: TRBD1; V: TRBV5-1; J: TRBJ1-1; CDR3: ASSLDRGLAADLNTEAF
D: TRBD1; V: TRBV6-5; J: TRBJ2-1; CDR3: ASRQATGGIYEQF
D: .; V: TRBV19; J: TRBJ2-1; CDR3: ASSRDTSSYNEQF
D: .; V: TRBV5-1; J: TRBJ1-1; CDR3: ASSLKTGTIMNTEAF